This TCR beta chain was identified during a study of early T cells in non-severe SARS-CoV-2 infection. The germline V gene encodes CDR1 SGHNT and CDR2 YYREEE (reference sequence). The junction had 5 bases not matched to a gene; V was cut back by 0 bases and J by 3 bases. There are 16 residues in the CDR3. Overall study results and limits: The study's VDJdb matching favored anti-spike CD8 responses and missed private and CD4 specificities.

This clonotype was picked up many times. The antigen remains unidentified. Unique molecular identifiers were added to individual cDNA molecules. TCRdb processed the 5' RACE reads anew with MiXCR; each CDR3 protein has one entry. The table lists tens of thousands of distinct CDR3 sequences, 10% to 15% of them singletons, with 4% to 5% in the top ten. The receptor's source is an adult who was a healthcare worker with PCR-confirmed SARS-CoV-2 infection or an uninfected control (not recorded which). The V call is TRBV5-4, the J call TRBJ2-5, with 10 bases lining up with TRBD2. Input material: whole blood. CDR3: CASSLDGLAAKETQYF. The CDR3 DNA reads TGTGCCAGCAGCTTGGATGGACTAGCGGCTAAAGAGACCCAGTACTTC.